This TCR beta chain emerged from a study of blood T cell repertoires in COVID-19. About the study: The United States, Italy and Spain provided the acute and convalescent COVID-19 samples. PBMCs, B-cell-depleted T cells, or T cells were the source of the cDNA or gDNA that made up the material.

Germline values: CDR1 KGHSH, CDR2 LQKENI. The J segment lost 6 bases and the V segment lost 2 bases, leaving 9 bases of the junction unmatched. The CDR3 is made up of 15 amino acids. In the original analysis: From reference gene primer amplification, estimates of nucleated cell counts were derived. The table came from immunoSEQ multiplex PCR; TCRdb's copy has only in-frame clones and leaves some out. V and J calls and clone size follow that table, whereas D and trimming were derived from the DNA. The data show around 130,000 clones, just under 90% seen once. The rearrangement links TRBV18 to TRBJ2-7; 8 bases map to TRBD2. Sequencing input: peripheral blood. The TCR was taken from a woman aged 50 to 60 with acute or convalescent COVID-19. The CDR3 DNA follows: TGTGCCAGCTCACCAAAGGGACTAGTGAAGGGCGAGCAGTACTTC. Its translation: CASSPKGLVKGEQYF. The full variable domain, completed using reference TRBV18 and TRBJ2-7, is NAGVMQNPRHLVRRRGQEARLRCSPMKGHSHVYWYRQLPEEGLKFMVYLQKENIIDESGMPKERFSAEFPKEGPSILRIQQVVRGDSAAYFCASSPKGLVKGEQYFGPGTRLTVT.